What follows are 25 T cell receptor beta chains derived from one specimen sequenced in a study of lymphopenia after photon versus proton radiotherapy. Profiling relied on immunoSEQ multiplex PCR, and the TCRdb table lists in-frame clones only, not all of them. Here the sample spans about 18,000 clones, roughly nine tenths being singletons. The source was peripheral blood, collected from a patient treated with photon-based radiotherapy. All receptors come from a woman aged 40 to 50 with cholangiocarcinoma.

The rearrangement joins TRBV28 to TRBJ2-1; D remains ambiguous. The ends were cut back, 7 bases at V and 2 bases at J, with 12 bases in the middle. Germline V CDR1 and CDR2: MDHEN, SYDVKM. The CDR3 extends over 14 amino acids. The CDR3 DNA sequence: TGTGCCAGCACCTCCTCGACTCCCTACAATGAGCAGTTCTTC. Protein product: CASTSSTPYNEQFF.

The chain employs TRBV29-1 and TRBJ2-1; TRBD2 aligns across 12 bases. The ends lost 7 bases at V and 6 bases at J; junction bases unmatched: 19. CDR1 and CDR2 from the germline V gene are SQVTM and ANQGSEA. CDR3 length equals 18 residues. DNA for the CDR3: TGCAGCGCTGGGGGGGTTGATCTAGCGGGAGGGCCAGGCAATGAGCAGTTCTTC. This encodes CSAGGVDLAGGPGNEQFF.

The gene calls are TRBV21-1 and TRBJ2-5; the table's D call TRBD1 went unverified against the DNA. TRBV21-1 is a known pseudogene. The CDR3 has 16 residues. CDR3 coding DNA: TGTGCCAGCAGCAAAGCGATGGGGGCAGGAGGAGAGACCCAGTACTTC. Its protein product is CASSKAMGAGGETQYF.

The sample holds one count of this clone. The chain recombines TRBV10-3 with TRBJ1-5; 7 bases match TRBD1. Germline values: CDR1 ENHRY, CDR2 SYGVKD. J lost 16 bases, V lost 3 bases, and 9 bases had no gene match. This CDR3 is built from 12 residues. The DNA for the CDR3 is TGTGCCATCAGTGACGGGGACAGACTCCTCCATTTT. Its translation is CAISDGDRLLHF.

The V call is TRBV19, the J call TRBJ1-5, with D tentatively TRBD1 (6 bases). The germline V gene has CDR1 LNHDA and CDR2 SQIVND (reference sequence). This CDR3 is built from 15 residues. The germline V and J ends were trimmed by 2 bases and 6 bases, with 14 bases remaining between them. The CDR3 coding sequence is TGTGCCAGTAGTATATTACAGGGTATGTCTCAGCCCCAGCATTTT. Translating it yields CASSILQGMSQPQHF.

The rearrangement links TRBV7-2 to TRBJ1-5; D unresolved. V lost 1 base and J 7 bases, leaving 11 bases between the germline ends. CDR1 and CDR2 from the germline V gene are SGHTA and FQGNSA. The CDR3 contains 14 residues. This CDR3 is CASSLDLIGQPQHF. The CDR3 nucleotides are TGTGCCAGCAGCTTAGATCTGATAGGGCAGCCCCAGCATTTT.

This chain connects TRBV11-2 to TRBJ2-2; 8 bases agree with TRBD2. With 3 bases clipped from V and 1 base from J, the junction kept 4 bases outside the gene matches. The CDR3 has 16 residues. Germline assignment: CDR1 SGHAT and CDR2 FQNNGV. Here the CDR3 DNA reads TGTGCCAGCAGCTTGGGTAGCGGGGTGAACACCGGGGAGCTGTTTTTT. Translated: CASSLGSGVNTGELFF.

The V call is TRBV25-1, the J call TRBJ1-2; D is possibly TRBD1 (6 bases). CDR1 is MGHDK, CDR2 SYGVNS, per germline. The CDR3 sequence is 14 residues long. Trimming stripped 6 bases from V and 8 bases from J, with 19 bases between. The DNA for the CDR3 is TGTGCCAGCAGCCCTAGCACAGGGTTTGGCGGCTACACCTTC. Protein sequence: CASSPSTGFGGYTF.

The chain has TRBV5-6 and TRBJ1-6; 9 positions agree with TRBD1. This CDR3 contains 15 residues. Germline loops: CDR1 SGHDT, CDR2 YYEEEE. V dropped 4 bases and J dropped 11; count of bases not matched to a gene: 10. CDR3 loop: CASSELGQGQAPLHF. The CDR3 DNA follows: TGTGCCAGCAGCGAACTAGGACAGGGGCAAGCACCCCTCCACTTT.

This chain joins TRBV7-2 and TRBJ2-7; the match to TRBD2 covers 10 bases. V was clipped by 5 bases and J by 0 bases; unmatched bases: 4. Germline loops: CDR1 SGHTA, CDR2 FQGNSA. The length of the CDR3 is 15 residues. The CDR3 reads CASSLASGSSYEQYF. Here the CDR3 DNA reads TGTGCCAGCAGCCTCGCTAGCGGGAGCTCCTACGAGCAGTACTTC.

This rearrangement joins TRBV7-9 to TRBJ2-1; unclear D gene. Trimming stripped 1 base from V and 6 bases from J, with 10 bases between. This CDR3 contains 14 residues. The V gene's germline CDR1 is SEHNR and CDR2 FQNEAQ (reference sequence). CDR3 residues: CASSLVGIGNEQFF. The DNA of the CDR3 is TGTGCCAGCAGCTTAGTGGGGATCGGCAATGAGCAGTTCTTC.

The V call is TRBV9, the J call TRBJ2-7; the D gene is possibly TRBD2 (5 bases). The CDR3 is made up of 16 amino acids. The V gene's germline CDR1 is SGDLS and CDR2 YYNGEE. V was cut by 0 bases and J by 1 base, with 14 bases left in between. This chain's CDR3 is CASSVGTGIRSYEQYF. The CDR3 DNA follows: TGTGCCAGCAGCGTAGGGACCGGGATCCGGTCCTACGAGCAGTACTTC. The full variable domain, rest sourced from reference TRBV9 and TRBJ2-7, is DSGVTQTPKHLITATGQRVTLRCSPRSGDLSVYWYQQSLDQGLQFLIQYYNGEERAKGNILERFSAQQFPDLHSELNLSSLELGDSALYFCASSVGTGIRSYEQYFGPGTRLTVT.

The chain recombines TRBV7-6 with TRBJ1-2, with D uncertain. This CDR3 is built from 13 residues. Germline V CDR1 and CDR2: SGHVS, FNYEAQ. Trimming removed 1 base at V and 3 bases at J, with 6 bases between. CDR3 bases: TGTGCCAGCAGCTTAGGCACCGACTATGGCTACACCTTC. As protein: CASSLGTDYGYTF.

The chain is built from TRBV29-1 and TRBJ1-1; D gene uncertain. The ends were cut back, 4 bases at V and 1 base at J, with 10 bases in the middle. The length of the CDR3 is 13 residues. Germline loops: CDR1 SQVTM, CDR2 ANQGSEA. CDR3 in amino acids: CSVVIGRNTEAFF. The CDR3 DNA is TGCAGCGTTGTAATAGGGCGGAACACTGAAGCTTTCTTT.

This sequence joins TRBV19 and TRBJ1-2; weak D call: TRBD1 (5 bases). V lost 6 bases and J 6 bases, leaving 26 bases between the germline ends. The CDR3 consists of 17 residues. Per the germline V gene, CDR1 is LNHDA and CDR2 is SQIVND (reference sequence). CDR3 nucleotides: TGTGCCAGTAGCTCCCAGGGAACAGCCAGTCAGAAGGATGGCTACACCTTC. Protein: CASSSQGTASQKDGYTF.

The V gene is TRBV9, the J gene TRBJ2-1, with 8 bases that match TRBD2. Germline CDR1 SGDLS, CDR2 YYNGEE. The trim removed 3 bases at V and 12 bases at J, leaving 17 bases unmatched. The CDR3 contains 16 residues. The CDR3 coding sequence is TGTGCCAGCAGCGCACGACTAGCGAGCAGCCCCGAGGCGCAGTTCTTC. It translates to CASSARLASSPEAQFF.

The rearrangement links TRBV7-9 to TRBJ1-1; D may be TRBD1 (6 bases). The CDR3 contains 15 residues. Germline V gene lookup returns CDR1 SEHNR and CDR2 FQNEAQ (reference sequence). V was cut by 5 bases and J by 0 bases, with 13 bases left in between. In nucleotides, the CDR3 is TGTGCCAGCAGCCTCGACGGACAGTTGAACACTGAAGCTTTCTTT. Its translation is CASSLDGQLNTEAFF.

The chain recombines TRBV30 with TRBJ1-1; D gene unclear. Trimming took off 1 base at V and 5 bases at J, with 8 bases between the two ends. The CDR3 spans 12 residues. Germline values: CDR1 GTSNPN, CDR2 SVGIG (reference sequence). CDR3 loop: CAWSGSGTEAFF. For the CDR3, the DNA is TGTGCCTGGAGTGGATCCGGGACTGAAGCTTTCTTT.

The chain carries TRBV19 and TRBJ1-5; D call uncertain. The CDR3 length is 16 residues. Trimming pared 1 base from V and 0 bases from J, leaving 10 bases between. CDR1 and CDR2 (germline): LNHDA, SQIVND (reference sequence). The CDR3 region is CASSIGAGYSNQPQHF. CDR3 DNA sequence: TGTGCCAGTAGTATAGGAGCCGGATATAGCAATCAGCCCCAGCATTTT.

This chain connects TRBV28 to TRBJ1-1; unclear D gene. The CDR3 consists of 15 residues. Germline CDR1 is MDHEN and CDR2 is SYDVKM. Deletions cut 8 bases from V and 0 bases from J, with 16 bases between. The CDR3 nucleotides read TGTGCCAGCTGCTATTCTGATCTTATGAACACTGAAGCTTTCTTT. Amino acids: CASCYSDLMNTEAFF.

The chain uses TRBV28 and TRBJ1-5; D is uncertain. V was pared by 5 bases and J by 0 bases, with 11 bases between. Germline V gene lookup returns CDR1 MDHEN and CDR2 SYDVKM. The CDR3 runs to 15 residues. The CDR3 DNA sequence: TGTGCCAGCAGTGCCAACAGTTATAGCAATCAGCCCCAGCATTTT. Protein product: CASSANSYSNQPQHF.

The rearrangement uses TRBV27 and TRBJ1-1; D uncertain. The ends were cut back, 0 bases at V and 5 bases at J, with 16 bases in the middle. CDR3 size: 16 residues. From germline, CDR1 is MNHEY and CDR2 SMNVEV (reference sequence). Here the CDR3 DNA reads TGTGCCAGCAGTTTATCGAGCAGGTCCCGGAGGACTGAAGCTTTCTTT. It translates to CASSLSSRSRRTEAFF.

The rearrangement links TRBV30 to TRBJ1-5; D uncertain. Germline CDR1 is GTSNPN and CDR2 is SVGIG (reference sequence). V was cut by 2 bases and J by 2 bases, with 10 bases left in between. This CDR3 has 14 residues. The CDR3 loop reads CAWSPEVGNQPQHF. The CDR3 DNA sequence: TGTGCCTGGAGTCCGGAAGTTGGCAATCAGCCCCAGCATTTT.

This chain uses TRBV7-2 with TRBJ2-1; no firm D call. V lost 1 base, J lost 8 bases, and 9 bases lay in between. This CDR3 has 13 residues. Germline-derived CDR1 and CDR2 are SGHTA and FQGNSA. CDR3 in amino acids: CASSLEATHEQFF. The CDR3 DNA sequence: TGTGCCAGCAGCTTAGAGGCAACTCATGAGCAGTTCTTC.

This chain uses TRBV9 with TRBJ2-4, with a tentative D call TRBD1 (5 bases). Trimming left V 2 bases short and J 6 bases short, with 15 bases between. The CDR3 extends over 15 amino acids. Germline V gene lookup returns CDR1 SGDLS and CDR2 YYNGEE. The CDR3 spells CASSVGVGQANIQYF. The DNA of the CDR3 is TGTGCCAGCAGCGTCGGTGTAGGACAAGCAAACATTCAGTACTTC.